The entry below describes one TCR beta chain. The V segment lost 3 bases and the J segment 2 bases; nucleotides outside the gene matches: 23. Germline-derived CDR1 and CDR2 are WNHNN and SYGVQD (reference sequence). The CDR3 has 21 residues. The sample comes from a study of blood T cell repertoires in COVID-19. In the original workflow: Amplifying reference gene primers gave estimates of nucleated cell counts. This table comes from immunoSEQ multiplex PCR, and its TCRdb copy is limited to in-frame clones, with some not included. The DNA was the basis for D and trimming; V, J and clone size are from that table. Among under 250,000 clones, 83% were seen once, and the ten largest hold 2% to 3%.

This rearrangement joins TRBV10-1 to TRBJ2-3, with TRBD2 identical over 7 bases. The sequence was collected from a middle-aged woman with active or convalescent COVID-19. Input material: peripheral blood. In nucleotides, the CDR3 is TGCGCCAGCAGTGATCCTCAGGCGGCCGGGGAACGGCTAGCGGACACAGATACGCAGTATTTT. Its protein is CASSDPQAAGERLADTDTQYF.